This TCR beta chain was identified in a study of tumor-infiltrating lymphocytes in primary liver carcinoma. Overall study results and limits: Tumors had a significantly higher top-250-clone fraction than blood (p = 0.039). A small share of top clones, only about 8-25%, was found in all five tumor regions.

The CDR3 is 11 residues long. V lost 11 bases and J lost 4, with 11 bases in between. Germline-derived CDR1 and CDR2 are SGHAT and FQNNGV. Comment on this clonotype: Its antigen is still unknown.

TCR beta cDNA was made from 450 to 500 ng total RNA with a constant-region primer. Three-round nested multiplex PCR performed with slightly modified ARM-PCR produced the TCR beta libraries. Primers for the first two PCR rounds were TRBV1-TRBV30 forward primers and a C-beta reverse primer (about 11 cycles per round). In TCRdb, the multiplex PCR reads were re-called with MiXCR into one record per CDR3 protein. The repertoire holds 100,000 to 150,000 distinct CDR3 sequences, with 64% as singletons. For each extraction, RNA and DNA were obtained together from 20-30 mg of unsorted bulk tissue. This TCR came from a woman aged 55-69 years with primary liver carcinoma and hepatitis B virus infection. Material for sequencing was liver tumor tissue from sampling region 3. As for subset: tumor region T3, left-lateral pole. This chain connects TRBV11-2 to TRBJ2-5; a possible D gene is TRBD1 (5 bases). The CDR3 here is CADSPGETQYF. CDR3 nucleotides: TGTGCCGACAGCCCAGGAGAGACCCAGTACTTC.